Listed here are 2 T cell receptor beta chains from one sample, sequenced in a study of OX40 agonist ivuxolimab in advanced cancers. Some clones are missing from TCRdb's copy, which holds only in-frame ones; the method was immunoSEQ multiplex PCR. The repertoire holds approximately 120,000 clones, with 85% to 95% as singletons. This sample comprised CD4+ or CD8+ T cells sorted from blood, obtained in a trial of the OX40 agonist ivuxolimab. These receptors came from an adult with an advanced solid tumor such as melanoma, head and neck, liver or kidney cancer.

The chain uses TRBV11-1 and TRBJ1-2; D is possibly TRBD1 (6 bases). V gave up 5 bases and J gave up 6 bases, with 10 bases separating them. Germline assignment: CDR1 SGHAT and CDR2 FQDESV (reference sequence). This CDR3 is built from 12 residues. The CDR3 spells CASSPDRNGYTF. Written as DNA, the CDR3 is TGTGCCAGCAGCCCGGACAGAAATGGCTACACCTTC.

This chain uses TRBV11-3 with TRBJ1-4; possible D gene TRBD1, 5 bases. Trimming took off 9 bases at V and 7 bases at J, with 12 bases between the two ends. This CDR3 contains 12 residues. Germline values: CDR1 SGHNT, CDR2 YENEEA. This CDR3 is CASAGSGEKLFF. The DNA for the CDR3 is TGTGCCAGTGCAGGGAGCGGTGAAAAACTGTTTTTT.